What follows are 15 T cell receptor beta chains derived from one specimen sequenced in a study of monozygotic twins with cystic fibrosis. Sequencing was performed with immunoSEQ multiplex PCR; in TCRdb, only in-frame clones are kept and a portion is missing. The sample consists of 30,000 or so clones, more than 85% of them appearing once. What was sequenced was blood. These receptors all stem from a girl aged 2-9 years with cystic fibrosis.

The V and J genes are TRBV7-8 and TRBJ1-1; D not resolved. This CDR3 has 13 amino acids. Germline lookup yields CDR1 SGHVS and CDR2 FQNEAQ. The ends were cut back, 4 bases at V and 6 bases at J, with 12 bases in the middle. The CDR3 is CASSSPAWAEAFF. CDR3 coding DNA: TGTGCCAGCAGCTCGCCCGCCTGGGCTGAAGCTTTCTTT.

The chain joins TRBV19 to TRBJ2-5; 14 bases fit TRBD2. CDR1 and CDR2 from the germline V gene are LNHDA and SQIVND (reference sequence). V shed 8 bases and J 5 bases; nucleotides not matched to a gene: 7. CDR3 length equals 15 residues. CDR3 DNA: TGTGCCAGTGGCGGACTAGCGGGGGGCCGGGAGACCCAGTACTTC. Protein sequence: CASGGLAGGRETQYF.

The gene calls are TRBV5-1 and TRBJ1-2; D gene ambiguous. The CDR3 runs to 15 residues. Germline values: CDR1 SGHRS, CDR2 YFSETQ. The V end was cut by 4 bases, the J end by 0 bases, with 13 bases between. The CDR3 DNA sequence: TGCGCCAGCAGCCTGGAAAGCACAGCTAACTATGGCTACACCTTC. Encoded protein: CASSLESTANYGYTF.

The chain recombines TRBV9 with TRBJ1-2; possibly TRBD1 for D (5 bases). From germline, CDR1 is SGDLS and CDR2 YYNGEE. The CDR3 runs 13 residues. The V and J ends lost 0 bases and 8 bases respectively, with 11 bases between them. The CDR3 spells CASSVGGRTGYTF. The CDR3 nucleotides read TGTGCCAGCAGCGTAGGGGGACGGACGGGCTACACCTTC.

The rearrangement joins TRBV7-9 to TRBJ2-7; no clear D gene. V was clipped by 1 base and J by 2 bases, with 9 bases between them. From germline, CDR1 is SEHNR and CDR2 FQNEAQ (reference sequence). This CDR3 is built from 14 residues. CDR3 loop: CASSLGSGTYEQYF. The CDR3 DNA follows: TGTGCCAGCAGCTTAGGTTCCGGTACCTACGAGCAGTACTTC.

The V gene is TRBV10-3, the J gene TRBJ2-7; TRBD1 is a possible D gene (5 bases). CDR3 size: 14 residues. Germline loops: CDR1 ENHRY, CDR2 SYGVKD. V was shortened by 3 bases and J by 6 bases, with 15 bases between the two germline ends. The CDR3 sequence is CAISDGQGYGEQYF. The CDR3 nucleotides read TGTGCCATCAGTGACGGCCAGGGTTACGGCGAGCAGTACTTC.

V and J are TRBV19 and TRBJ1-1, with D unclear. V was shortened by 3 bases and J by 7 bases, with 9 bases between the two germline ends. Per germline, CDR1 LNHDA and CDR2 SQIVND (reference sequence). CDR3 length equals 12 residues. The CDR3 DNA follows: TGTGCCAGTAGTATGAAAGAAGGTGAAGCTTTCTTT. Translation: CASSMKEGEAFF.

Details on this clone: The same CDR3 is also encoded by other DNA sequences in this sample. The chain has TRBV19 and TRBJ1-1; D may be TRBD1 (5 bases). CDR1 and CDR2 from the germline V gene are LNHDA and SQIVND (reference sequence). V was cut by 6 bases and J by 2 bases, with 13 bases left in between. The CDR3 consists of 14 residues. CDR3: CASSRRGPNTEAFF. The CDR3 DNA sequence: TGTGCCAGTAGCCGGAGGGGCCCAAACACTGAAGCTTTCTTT.

The gene calls are TRBV30 and TRBJ1-1; D gene uncertain. This CDR3 is built from 16 residues. The germline CDR1 and CDR2 sequences are GTSNPN and SVGIG (reference sequence). V lost 0 bases to trimming and J lost 1 base, with 15 bases between them. CDR3 bases: TGTGCCTGGAGTGTTGGTGGAGGGTCCCGGAACACTGAAGCTTTCTTT. This gives the protein CAWSVGGGSRNTEAFF.

The V and J genes are TRBV9 and TRBJ1-1, with unresolved D. Germline V gives CDR1 SGDLS, CDR2 YYNGEE. Trimming left V 1 base short and J 1 base short, with 5 bases between. The CDR3 has 13 residues. The CDR3 DNA follows: TGTGCCAGCAGCGTAATTAAGAACACTGAAGCTTTCTTT. This gives the protein CASSVIKNTEAFF.

This clone is a singleton in its sample. V is TRBV30 and J is TRBJ1-5, with D hard to call. The CDR3 contains 13 residues. CDR1 GTSNPN and CDR2 SVGIG come from the germline V gene (reference sequence). V gave up 3 bases and J gave up 9 bases, with 15 bases separating them. DNA for the CDR3: TGTGCCTGGAGGACCGACACCGTTGGGCCCCAGCATTTT. Its translation: CAWRTDTVGPQHF.

V gene TRBV29-1 combines with J gene TRBJ1-2; the D is unclear. Per the germline V gene, CDR1 is SQVTM and CDR2 is ANQGSEA. V was pared by 0 bases and J by 5 bases, with 7 bases between. This CDR3 contains 12 residues. The CDR3 DNA is TGCAGCGTTGAAGATGAGGAATATGGCTACACCTTC. Its translation is CSVEDEEYGYTF.

The V gene is TRBV19, the J gene TRBJ2-7, with D possibly TRBD1 on 5 matching bases. Germline V gives CDR1 LNHDA, CDR2 SQIVND (reference sequence). Between the trimmed V and J ends, which lost 5 bases and 2 bases, there was a span of 13 bases. The CDR3 loop spans 14 amino acids. DNA of the CDR3: TGTGCCAGTAGTCCCGTGGTAGGGGCCTACGAGCAGTACTTC. Encoded protein: CASSPVVGAYEQYF. The variable domain in full, with the rest retrieved from reference TRBV19 and TRBJ2-7, is DGGITQSPKYLFRKEGQNVTLSCEQNLNHDAMYWYRQDPGQGLRLIYYSQIVNDFQKGDIAEGYSVSREKKESFPLTVTSAQKNPTAFYLCASSPVVGAYEQYFGPGTRLTVT.

The DNA for the CDR3 is TGTGCCAGCAGCTTCGAGCAGTTCTTC. Amino acids: CASSFEQFF. The chain joins TRBV3-1 (or the pseudogene TRBV3-2) to TRBJ2-1; D is unresolved. Looked up from germline, CDR1 is LGHDT and CDR2 is YNNKEL (reference sequence). This CDR3 spans 9 amino acids. The V gene lost 5 bases and the J gene lost 10 bases, with 3 bases spanning the gap.

In its sample, this clone was seen a few times. V usage is TRBV19 and J usage is TRBJ1-6; D unresolved. The CDR3 covers 13 residues. Trimming removed 4 bases from V and 12 bases from J, with 13 bases in between. The germline gives CDR1 LNHDA, CDR2 SQIVND (reference sequence). This chain's CDR3 is CASSSHRVRPLHF. Here the CDR3 DNA reads TGTGCCAGTAGTAGTCACCGGGTAAGACCCCTCCACTTT.